This T cell receptor beta chain comes out of a study of tumor and adjacent non-tumor tissue in lung cancer. Study information: Aged about 30 to 76 years, patients included nine to ten men and 4 to 6 women with stage I to III disease.

A remark on this clonotype: At one end, the junction sequence differs from germline, possibly due to a read error.

RNA was extracted from bulk tissue without any cell sorting. CDR3 length equals 19 residues. Germline CDR1 reads SGHAT; CDR2 reads FQNNGV. TCRbeta libraries were built with three rounds of nested PCR, modified from ARM-PCR. A single record per CDR3 protein comes from TCRdb applying MiXCR to the multiplex PCR reads. The repertoire holds roughly 81,000 distinct CDR3 sequences, with roughly two thirds as singletons. The chain recombines TRBV11-2 with TRBJ2-3; 8 positions match TRBD1. Sequencing input: lung tumor tissue. This TCR was recovered from a man between 65 and 85 years old with non-small cell lung cancer. The CDR3 loop is CASSSHRGGRGLYTNTQYF. CDR3 bases: TGTGCCAGCAGTTCCCATCGAGGCGGCAGGGGGCTGTACACAAATACGCAGTATTTT.